The rows below give T cell receptor beta chains drawn from one sample of a study of patients and donors after allogeneic stem cell transplantation. TCRdb re-analysed the RT-PCR reads in MiXCR, keeping a single row per CDR3 protein. The sample gives approximately 37,000 distinct CDR3 sequences, under 40% of which show up once; about two thirds is in the top ten. Sequencing was performed on blood, either unsorted or a sorted T cell fraction (not recorded which). The receptors here all came from a human donor who was either an allogeneic HSCT recipient or a stem cell or donor lymphocyte infusion donor (not recorded which). It is not recorded whose cells these are; they may come from a transplant donor. Each CDR3 is given with its conserved first and last residue. A D gene is named only where the DNA matches it firmly. Rows give clone size only sometimes, using once, few, many, or a class for an expanded clone.

CDR3nt	CDR3aa	v_gene	j_gene	abundance	d_gene
TGCAGTGCTAAGCGGCCTCCGAACACTGAAGCTTTCTTT	CSAKRPPNTEAFF	TRBV20-1	TRBJ1-1	few	.
TGTGCCAGCAGTTTAATCCCGAGTAGCGGGAGGATCGGGGAGCTGTTTTTT	CASSLIPSSGRIGELFF	TRBV27	TRBJ2-2	few	TRBD2
TGTGCCACCAGCAGAGCAGGCAGAGAGACCCAGTACTTC	CATSRAGRETQYF	TRBV15	TRBJ2-5	.	.
TGTGCCAGCAGTAGCTACGGGAACACTGAAGCTTTCTTT	CASSSYGNTEAFF	TRBV12-3/TRBV12-4	TRBJ1-1	many	.
TGTGCCAGCAGTTTAGGACTGGCCTACGAGCAGTACTTC	CASSLGLAYEQYF	TRBV27	TRBJ2-7	.	.
TGCGCCAGCAGCCAAGATTACAGGGACGTCACCTACGAGCAGTACTTC	CASSQDYRDVTYEQYF	TRBV4-3	TRBJ2-7	few	.
TGTGCCAGCAGTGGTGGACTAGCGGGTCCAGATACGCAGTATTTT	CASSGGLAGPDTQYF	TRBV25-1	TRBJ2-3	.	TRBD2
TGCAGCGTTGAAAAACCGGGACTAGCGAGATCCGAGCAGTACTTC	CSVEKPGLARSEQYF	TRBV29-1	TRBJ2-7	.	TRBD2
TGCGCCAGCAGCCCGCCGGGACAGGGGGGCAATCAGCCCCAGCATTTT	CASSPPGQGGNQPQHF	TRBV5-1	TRBJ1-5	.	TRBD1
TGTGCCAGCAGGATACGACGGTATAGCAATCAGCCCCAGCATTTT	CASRIRRYSNQPQHF	TRBV28	TRBJ1-5	.	.
TGTGCCAGCAGTTACACCAGGGAGGAGGGCAACAAGTTAGATACGCAGTATTTT	CASSYTREEGNKLDTQYF	TRBV11-3	TRBJ2-3	.	.